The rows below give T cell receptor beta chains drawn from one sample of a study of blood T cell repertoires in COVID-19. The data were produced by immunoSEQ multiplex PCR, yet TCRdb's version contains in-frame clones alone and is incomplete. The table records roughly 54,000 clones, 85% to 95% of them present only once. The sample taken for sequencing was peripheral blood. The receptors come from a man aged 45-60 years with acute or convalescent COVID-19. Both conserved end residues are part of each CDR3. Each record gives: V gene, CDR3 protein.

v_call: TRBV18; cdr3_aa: CASSPKQETEAFF
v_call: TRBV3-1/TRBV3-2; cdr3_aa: CASSHLREGYTF
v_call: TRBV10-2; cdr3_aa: CASSERTGSPYEQYF
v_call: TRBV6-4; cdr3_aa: CASSVDSLGEKLFF
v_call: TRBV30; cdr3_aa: CAIYRGRNTEAFF
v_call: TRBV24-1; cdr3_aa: CATSGTSGENIQYF
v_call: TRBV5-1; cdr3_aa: CASSPPAGTGNTGELFF
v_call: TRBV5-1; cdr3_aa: CASSLSIVAGVSKNIQYF
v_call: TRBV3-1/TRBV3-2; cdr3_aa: CASSTLAGVPNEQFF
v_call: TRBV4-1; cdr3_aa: CASRLSGGSTDTQYF
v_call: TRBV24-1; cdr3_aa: CATSDPSTGGSYEQYF
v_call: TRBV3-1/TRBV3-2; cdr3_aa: CASSQELARTDYEQYF
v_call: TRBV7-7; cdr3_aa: CASSLTGFHTGELFF
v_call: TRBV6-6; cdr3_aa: CASLGLGGTGANVLTF
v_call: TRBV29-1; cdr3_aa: CSVVMGGYEQYF
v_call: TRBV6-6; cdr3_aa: CASSYSGTSQSNEQFF
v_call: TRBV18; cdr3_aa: CASSPSSNGRFDEQYF
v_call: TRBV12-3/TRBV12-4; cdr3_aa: CASSLFTYEQYF
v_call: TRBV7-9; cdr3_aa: CASSLGTSTADTQYF
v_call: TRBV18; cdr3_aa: CASSPDRGQIKNIQYF
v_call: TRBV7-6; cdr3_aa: CASSPNNRGWEYEQFF
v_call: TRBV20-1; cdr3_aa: CSASGGVGSGNTIYF
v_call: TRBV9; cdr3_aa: CASSRRERNEQFF
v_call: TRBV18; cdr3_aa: CASSPPGPGSYGYTF
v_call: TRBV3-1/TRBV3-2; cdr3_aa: CASSLPERSTEAFF
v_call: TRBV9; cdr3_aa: CASSVTGGTTEAFF
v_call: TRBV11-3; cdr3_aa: CASSLGGGDMVNEQFF
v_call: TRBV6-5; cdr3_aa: CASTPRMKNSPLHF
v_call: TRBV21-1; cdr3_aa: CASIARGRAHSYEQYF
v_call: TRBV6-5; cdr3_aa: CASSLREGSYNEQFF
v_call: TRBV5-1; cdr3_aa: CASSSGTSETYEQYF
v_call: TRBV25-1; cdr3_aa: CASSESGQGAYEQYF
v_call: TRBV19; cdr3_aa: CASSILGVNEKLFF
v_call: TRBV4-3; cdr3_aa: CASSPKGRQGDNSPLHF
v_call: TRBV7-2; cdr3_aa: CASSPGQSRNTIYF
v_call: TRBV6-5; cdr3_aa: CASSLAERSEQYF
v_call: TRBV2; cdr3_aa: CASKRSSYEQYF
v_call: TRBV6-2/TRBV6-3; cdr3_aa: CASSYRRLQETQYF
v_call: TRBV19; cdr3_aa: CASTTPGQGYSNQPQHF
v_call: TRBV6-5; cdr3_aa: CASSYDGFATNEKLFF
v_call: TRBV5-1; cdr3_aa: CASSFSRANTEAFF
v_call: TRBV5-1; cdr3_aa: CASSLTIRDSGNTIYF
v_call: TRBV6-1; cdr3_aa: CASSEMLMTASGANVLTF
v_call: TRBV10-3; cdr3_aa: CAIRADRVEEGEQFF
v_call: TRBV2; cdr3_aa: CASSERSYSNQPQHF
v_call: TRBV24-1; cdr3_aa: CATSDGIAGVSEQFF
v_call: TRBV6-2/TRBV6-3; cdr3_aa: CASSASGWSDTQYF
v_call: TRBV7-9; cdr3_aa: CASRTTGGPMNTEAFF
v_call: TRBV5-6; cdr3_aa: CASSPLQVPASYNEQFF
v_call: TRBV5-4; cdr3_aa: CASSLASGSTGELFF